Shown below are 14 T cell receptor beta chains from a single sample sequenced in a study of CD8 T cell repertoires and HIV-1 epitope variants. For these receptors, no antigen is known. TCRdb keeps only in-frame clones here, not all; method: immunoSEQ multiplex PCR. Altogether a few thousand clones are present, about three fifths being singletons, with the ten largest covering about two fifths. Material for sequencing was cultured CD8+ T cells derived from PBMCs. The receptors stem from a male donor with HIV.

This chain connects TRBV19 to TRBJ2-1; a possible D gene is TRBD1 (5 bases). Germline V CDR1 and CDR2: LNHDA, SQIVND (reference sequence). Between the trimmed V and J ends, which lost 1 base and 7 bases, there was a span of 11 bases. The CDR3 runs 14 residues. The CDR3: CASSIVQGENEQFF. The CDR3 coding sequence is TGTGCCAGTAGTATAGTTCAGGGTGAAAATGAGCAGTTCTTC.

Only a few counts were recorded for this clone. The chain uses TRBV2 and TRBJ1-6; D may be TRBD1 (6 bases). This CDR3 is 18 amino acids long. Germline loops: CDR1 SNHLY, CDR2 FYNNEI. The V end was cut by 3 bases, the J end by 2 bases, with 17 bases between. The CDR3 loop reads CASSDAGQGRTYNSPLHF. The CDR3 region has the DNA TGTGCCAGCAGTGACGCGGGCCAGGGGAGGACCTATAATTCACCCCTCCACTTT.

The chain combines TRBV27 with TRBJ2-1; the D gene could be TRBD1 or TRBD2 (5 bases each). V was clipped by 4 bases and J by 0 bases, with 10 bases between them. CDR3 size: 15 residues. CDR1 is MNHEY and CDR2 is SMNVEV in the germline V gene (reference sequence). The CDR3 DNA reads as TGTGCCAGCAGTTGGGACGGTAGCTCCTACAATGAGCAGTTCTTC. Protein: CASSWDGSSYNEQFF.

This clone has just a few counts. The CDR3 sequence: CAGHRNNSPLHF. The CDR3 bases are TGTGCCGGACACAGAAATAATTCACCCCTCCACTTT. The chain links TRBV6-1 to TRBJ1-6; D possibly corresponds to TRBD1 (5 bases). Germline V gene sequence: CDR1 MNHNS, CDR2 SASEGT. Trimming cost V 11 bases and J 5 bases, with 10 bases left between them. There are 12 residues in the CDR3.

The chain uses TRBV11-2 and TRBJ2-7, with 8 bases that match TRBD1. The germline V gene has CDR1 SGHAT and CDR2 FQNNGV. The V segment lost 1 base and the J segment 0 bases; nucleotides outside the gene matches: 8. This CDR3 comprises 17 residues. Written as DNA, the CDR3 is TGTGCCAGCAGCTTAGGGGCCGGGACAGGTATCTCCTACGAGCAGTACTTC. This codes for CASSLGAGTGISYEQYF.

The chain couples TRBV4-3 to TRBJ1-1; D unclear. CDR1 is LGHNA, CDR2 YSLEER, per germline. The CDR3 contains 17 residues. The germline V and J ends were trimmed by 1 base and 0 bases, with 15 bases remaining between them. CDR3: CASSQVAGGHVNTEAFF. The CDR3 nucleotides are TGCGCCAGCAGCCAAGTCGCCGGTGGGCATGTGAACACTGAAGCTTTCTTT.

V and J are TRBV19 and TRBJ2-1, with 8 positions matching TRBD1. Germline CDR1 reads LNHDA; CDR2 reads SQIVND (reference sequence). The CDR3 contains 13 residues. V gave up 3 bases and J gave up 9 bases; unmatched junction bases: 4. CDR3 DNA: TGTGCCAGTAGTATCTCAGGGGGCGTTGAGCAGTTCTTC. This codes for CASSISGGVEQFF.

Here the CDR3 DNA reads TGTGCCAGCAGTGAAACGGTTTACAAGGAAGAAAAACTGTTTTTT. It translates to CASSETVYKEEKLFF. The chain has TRBV28 and TRBJ1-4; D unclear. V lost 5 bases and J lost 8, with 18 bases in between. Germline lookup yields CDR1 MDHEN and CDR2 SYDVKM. The CDR3 has 15 amino acids.

This clone was detected only once. This chain connects TRBV11-3 to TRBJ2-1; TRBD1 aligns across 8 bases. The trim removed 4 bases at V and 8 bases at J, leaving 1 base unmatched. The CDR3 is 12 amino acids. The V gene's germline CDR1 is SGHNT and CDR2 YENEEA. The CDR3 coding sequence is TGTGCCAGCAGCTCGGACAGGGATGAGCAGTTCTTC. Translated: CASSSDRDEQFF.

This chain joins TRBV27 and TRBJ2-2, with 13 bases fitting TRBD2. The J segment lost 5 bases and the V segment lost 6 bases, leaving 21 bases of the junction unmatched. The germline V gene has CDR1 MNHEY and CDR2 SMNVEV (reference sequence). The CDR3 is 21 amino acids. CDR3 amino acids: CASRSTTTSGGASGLTGELFF. The CDR3 nucleotides read TGTGCCAGCAGATCCACCACCACTAGCGGGGGGGCCTCTGGACTAACCGGGGAGCTGTTTTTT.

This clone is medium-sized by share. This chain joins TRBV10-1 and TRBJ2-7; 11 bases match TRBD2. Germline CDR1 reads WNHNN; CDR2 reads SYGVQD (reference sequence). Trimming removed 0 bases from V and 3 bases from J; junction bases left unmatched: 4. CDR3 length: 16 amino acids. As DNA, the CDR3 is TGCGCCAGCAGTGAGTCGACTAGCGGGGATCACTACGAGCAGTACTTC. It encodes CASSESTSGDHYEQYF.

This chain uses TRBV11-2 with TRBJ2-1; perhaps TRBD2 as D (7 bases). CDR1 is SGHAT and CDR2 is FQNNGV in the germline V gene. The ends were cut back, 5 bases at V and 0 bases at J, with 17 bases in the middle. The CDR3 extends over 17 amino acids. This CDR3 reads CASSPPRGGGSYNEQFF. CDR3 nucleotide sequence: TGTGCCAGCAGCCCACCTCGGGGAGGGGGCTCCTACAATGAGCAGTTCTTC.

The chain is built from TRBV7-6 and TRBJ1-1; D gene uncertain. Germline V gene sequence: CDR1 SGHVS, CDR2 FNYEAQ. The V end was cut by 7 bases, the J end by 4 bases, with 13 bases between. This CDR3 is built from 13 residues. The CDR3 DNA is TGTGCCAGCATTGAGTATTCGGGCACTGAAGCTTTCTTT. This codes for CASIEYSGTEAFF.

Only a few counts were recorded for this clone. The rearrangement uses TRBV28 and TRBJ1-1; the match to TRBD1 covers 10 bases. The trim removed 5 bases at V and 3 bases at J, leaving 6 bases unmatched. The V gene's germline CDR1 is MDHEN and CDR2 SYDVKM. The CDR3 consists of 15 residues. The CDR3, as DNA: TGTGCCAGCAGTCCGATAGGACAGGGGGACACTGAAGCTTTCTTT. Amino acid sequence: CASSPIGQGDTEAFF.